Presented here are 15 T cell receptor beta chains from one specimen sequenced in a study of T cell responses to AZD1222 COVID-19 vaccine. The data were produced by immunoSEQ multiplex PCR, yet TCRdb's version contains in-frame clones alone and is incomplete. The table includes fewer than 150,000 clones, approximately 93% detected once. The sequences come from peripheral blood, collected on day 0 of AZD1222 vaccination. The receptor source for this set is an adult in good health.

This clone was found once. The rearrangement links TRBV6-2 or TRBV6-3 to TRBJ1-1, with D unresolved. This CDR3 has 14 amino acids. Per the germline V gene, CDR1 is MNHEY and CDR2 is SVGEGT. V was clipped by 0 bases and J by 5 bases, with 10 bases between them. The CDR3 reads CASSYSFTSTEAFF. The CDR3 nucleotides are TGTGCCAGCAGTTACTCCTTTACCTCGACTGAAGCTTTCTTT.

The CDR3 is CASRGDNSPLHF. The CDR3 nucleotides are TGCGCCAGCCGTGGAGACAATTCACCCCTCCACTTT. The chain uses TRBV5-1 and TRBJ1-6; D call uncertain. Germline V lookup: CDR1 SGHRS, CDR2 YFSETQ. The CDR3 length is 12 residues. V was cut by 7 bases and J by 7 bases, with 9 bases left in between.

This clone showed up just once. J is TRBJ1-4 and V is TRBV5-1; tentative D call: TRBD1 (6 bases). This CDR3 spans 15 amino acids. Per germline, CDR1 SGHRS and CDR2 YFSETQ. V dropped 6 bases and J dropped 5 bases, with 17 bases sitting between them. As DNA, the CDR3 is TGCGCCAGCACTCTTTCGGGACACTCGAATGAAAAACTGTTTTTT. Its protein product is CASTLSGHSNEKLFF. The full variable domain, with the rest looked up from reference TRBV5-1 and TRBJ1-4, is KAGVTQTPRYLIKTRGQQVTLSCSPISGHRSVSWYQQTPGQGLQFLFEYFSETQRNKGNFPGRFSGRQFSNSRSEMNVSTLELGDSALYLCASTLSGHSNEKLFFGSGTQLSVL.

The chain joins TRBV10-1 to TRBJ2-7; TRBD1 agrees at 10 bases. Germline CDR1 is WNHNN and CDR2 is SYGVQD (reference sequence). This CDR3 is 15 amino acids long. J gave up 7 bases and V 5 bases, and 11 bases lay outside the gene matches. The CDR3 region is CASSPDRGLGREQYF. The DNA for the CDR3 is TGCGCCAGCAGTCCTGACAGGGGGCTAGGGAGGGAGCAGTACTTC.

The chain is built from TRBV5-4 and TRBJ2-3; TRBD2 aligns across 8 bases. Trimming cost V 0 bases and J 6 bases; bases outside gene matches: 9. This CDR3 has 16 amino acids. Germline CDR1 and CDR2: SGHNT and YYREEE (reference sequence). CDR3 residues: CASSLVAGPRGDTQYF. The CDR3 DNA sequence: TGTGCCAGCAGCTTGGTAGCGGGACCTCGGGGGGATACGCAGTATTTT.

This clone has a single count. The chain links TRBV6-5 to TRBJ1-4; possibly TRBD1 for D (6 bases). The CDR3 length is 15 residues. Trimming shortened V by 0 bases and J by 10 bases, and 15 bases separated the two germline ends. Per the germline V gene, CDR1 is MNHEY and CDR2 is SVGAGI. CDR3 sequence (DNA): TGTGCCAGCAGTTACTCGACAGGAAGAGATGGAAAACTGTTTTTT. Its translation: CASSYSTGRDGKLFF.

The CDR3 protein is CASSPEGIWGYTF. CDR3 in DNA: TGTGCCAGCAGTCCCGAGGGTATTTGGGGCTACACCTTC. The chain employs TRBV27 and TRBJ1-2, with no clear D. The germline V gene encodes CDR1 MNHEY and CDR2 SMNVEV (reference sequence). V lost 5 bases and J lost 8, with 15 bases in between. The CDR3 consists of 13 residues.

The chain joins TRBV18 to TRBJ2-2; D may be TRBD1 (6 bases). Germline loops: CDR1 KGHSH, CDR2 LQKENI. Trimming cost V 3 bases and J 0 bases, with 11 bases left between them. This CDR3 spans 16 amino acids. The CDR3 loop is CASSPQDSSNTGELFF. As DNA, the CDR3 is TGTGCCAGCTCACCGCAGGACAGCTCGAACACCGGGGAGCTGTTTTTT.

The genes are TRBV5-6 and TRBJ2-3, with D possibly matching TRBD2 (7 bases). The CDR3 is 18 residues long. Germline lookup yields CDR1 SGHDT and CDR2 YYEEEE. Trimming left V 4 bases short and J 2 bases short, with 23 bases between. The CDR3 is CASSIYGMMGGPTDTQYF. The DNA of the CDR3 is TGTGCCAGCAGCATCTACGGAATGATGGGGGGGCCCACAGATACGCAGTATTTT.

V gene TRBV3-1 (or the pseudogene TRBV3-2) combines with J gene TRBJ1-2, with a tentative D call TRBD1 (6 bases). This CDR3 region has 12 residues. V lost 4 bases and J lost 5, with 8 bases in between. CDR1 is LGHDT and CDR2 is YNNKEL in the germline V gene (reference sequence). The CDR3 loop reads CASSRGPYGYTF. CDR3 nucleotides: TGTGCCAGCAGCCGGGGGCCGTATGGCTACACCTTC.

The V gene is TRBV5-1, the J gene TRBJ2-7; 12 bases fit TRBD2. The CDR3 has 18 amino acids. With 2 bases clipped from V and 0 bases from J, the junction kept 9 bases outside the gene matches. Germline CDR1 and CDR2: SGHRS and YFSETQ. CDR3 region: CASSFLPASGGASYEQYF. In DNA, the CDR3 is TGCGCCAGCAGCTTCCTACCCGCTAGCGGGGGGGCCTCCTACGAGCAGTACTTC. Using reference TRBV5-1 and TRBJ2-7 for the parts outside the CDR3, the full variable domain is KAGVTQTPRYLIKTRGQQVTLSCSPISGHRSVSWYQQTPGQGLQFLFEYFSETQRNKGNFPGRFSGRQFSNSRSEMNVSTLELGDSALYLCASSFLPASGGASYEQYFGPGTRLTVT.

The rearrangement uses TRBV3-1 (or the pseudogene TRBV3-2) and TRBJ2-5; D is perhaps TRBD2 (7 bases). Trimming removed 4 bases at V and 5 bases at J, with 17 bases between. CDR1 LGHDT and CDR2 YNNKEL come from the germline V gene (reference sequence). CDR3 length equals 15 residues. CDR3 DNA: TGTGCCAGCAGCCTCCAATGGGGGGGGGCGGAGACCCAGTACTTC. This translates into CASSLQWGGAETQYF.

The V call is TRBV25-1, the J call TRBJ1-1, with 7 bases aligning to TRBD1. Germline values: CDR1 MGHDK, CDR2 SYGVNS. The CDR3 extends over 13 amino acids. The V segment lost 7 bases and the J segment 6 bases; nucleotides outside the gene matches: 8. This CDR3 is CASTAGGDSEAFF. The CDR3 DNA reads TGTGCCAGCACGGCAGGGGGAGATTCTGAAGCTTTCTTT.

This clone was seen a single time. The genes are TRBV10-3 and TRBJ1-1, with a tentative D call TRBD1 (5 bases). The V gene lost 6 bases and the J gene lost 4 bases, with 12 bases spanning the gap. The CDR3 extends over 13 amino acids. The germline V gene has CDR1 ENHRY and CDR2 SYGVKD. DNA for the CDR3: TGTGCCATCAGCCCGGGGGGGAGCACTGAAGCTTTCTTT. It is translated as CAISPGGSTEAFF.

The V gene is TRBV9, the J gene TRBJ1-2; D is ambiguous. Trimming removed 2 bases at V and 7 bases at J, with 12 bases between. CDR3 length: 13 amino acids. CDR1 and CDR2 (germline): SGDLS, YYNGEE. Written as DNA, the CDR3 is TGTGCCAGCAGCGTCGGGAAAATCGGTGGCTACACCTTC. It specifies CASSVGKIGGYTF.